This T cell receptor (beta chain) was sequenced during a study of blood T cell repertoires in COVID-19. Study context: COVID-19 samples from acute and convalescent phases originated in the United States, Italy and Spain. The analysed material was cDNA or gDNA that came from T cells, B-cell-depleted T cells, or PBMCs.

In the authors' methods: Reference gene primer amplification gave nucleated cell count estimates. The protocol was immunoSEQ multiplex PCR, while the TCRdb copy is restricted to in-frame clones and leaves out a portion. That table supplies the V and J calls and clone size; D and trimming were determined from the DNA. The sample lists approximately 280,000 clones; approximately 91% were seen once. The CDR3 extends over 15 amino acids. CDR1 SGHRS and CDR2 YFSETQ come from the germline V gene. V trimming: 5 bases; J trimming: 0 bases; junction bases outside the gene matches: 4. Sample: peripheral blood. V usage is TRBV5-1 and J usage is TRBJ1-4, with 7 bases fitting TRBD1. The TCR was taken from a man aged 50-59 years with acute or convalescent COVID-19. The CDR3 coding sequence is TGCGCCAGCAGAACAGGGGTAGCAACTAATGAAAAACTGTTTTTT. Residues: CASRTGVATNEKLFF.